The rows below give T cell receptor beta chains drawn from one sample of a study of blood T cells in healthy people across ages. One entry per CDR3 protein, called by TCRdb with MiXCR from the 5' RACE reads. This sample has about 670,000 distinct CDR3 sequences, with around 43% found just once. Material: blood. Source of these receptors: a man at least 80 years old in good health. Both conserved end residues are part of each CDR3. Fields, in order: clone size, V gene, J gene, D gene, CDR3 protein, CDR3 DNA. The D gene is left open where the match is weak. Clone size is stated in some rows and not others, as once, few, many or a class when expanded.

few	TRBV29-1	TRBJ2-1	TRBD1	CSVHHRDSSYNEQFF	TGCAGCGTTCATCACCGGGACAGCTCCTACAATGAGCAGTTCTTC
NA	TRBV6-2/TRBV6-3	TRBJ2-2	NA	CASTDRGNTGELFF	TGTGCCAGCACAGATAGGGGAAACACCGGGGAGCTGTTTTTT
few	TRBV2	TRBJ1-2	NA	CASSAVGYYGYTF	TGTGCCAGCAGTGCTGTAGGGTACTATGGCTACACCTTC
NA	TRBV11-2	TRBJ2-5	TRBD2	CASLVSGGAETQYF	TGTGCCAGCCTGGTGAGCGGGGGGGCGGAGACCCAGTACTTC
NA	TRBV25-1	TRBJ2-5	NA	CASSARQDRQETQYF	TGTGCCAGCAGTGCAAGACAGGACCGACAAGAGACCCAGTACTTC
NA	TRBV6-5	TRBJ2-2	TRBD2	CASRPGTSGATGELFF	TGTGCCAGCCGGCCAGGGACTAGCGGGGCCACCGGGGAGCTGTTTTTT
NA	TRBV12-3/TRBV12-4	TRBJ2-4	TRBD1	CAGSVGQGASIQYF	TGTGCCGGCAGTGTCGGACAGGGGGCTAGCATTCAGTACTTC
NA	TRBV9	TRBJ2-7	NA	CASSVETAPGEQYF	TGTGCCAGCAGCGTAGAGACAGCCCCGGGGGAGCAGTACTTC
NA	TRBV20-1	TRBJ2-7	TRBD2	CSALGRTSGHSYNEQYF	TGCAGTGCTCTCGGCCGGACTAGCGGGCACTCCTACAATGAGCAGTACTTC
few	TRBV27	TRBJ1-1	NA	CASSYRDGNTEAFF	TGTGCCAGCAGCTACCGGGACGGGAACACTGAAGCTTTCTTT
NA	TRBV18	TRBJ2-6	TRBD1	CASSPLQGANSGANVLTF	TGTGCCAGCTCACCACTGCAGGGGGCGAACTCTGGGGCCAACGTCCTGACTTTC
few	TRBV6-2/TRBV6-3	TRBJ2-2	NA	CASSYSKLAGAGELFF	TGTGCCAGCAGTTACTCGAAGCTAGCAGGGGCCGGGGAGCTGTTTTTT
NA	TRBV3-1	TRBJ1-2	NA	CASRDQIPGGYGYTF	TGTGCCAGCAGGGACCAAATACCTGGCGGCTATGGCTACACCTTC
NA	TRBV20-1	TRBJ2-5	TRBD1	CSVNPQGAGEQYF	TGCAGTGTTAACCCACAGGGGGCGGGGGAGCAGTACTTC
NA	TRBV15	TRBJ2-5	NA	CATSREGPIYNEQYF	TGTGCCACCAGCAGAGAGGGACCGATCTACAATGAGCAGTACTTC
NA	TRBV27	TRBJ2-1	NA	CASRGEGGLPYNEQFF	TGTGCCAGCAGGGGGGAGGGGGGCTTACCCTACAATGAGCAGTTCTTC
NA	TRBV6-2/TRBV6-3	TRBJ1-2	NA	CASRETVSYGYTF	TGTGCCAGCAGAGAAACAGTGAGCTATGGCTACACCTTC
few	TRBV5-1	TRBJ2-1	NA	CASRLIVSRRDEQFF	TGCGCCAGCAGGCTTATAGTTAGTAGAAGGGATGAGCAGTTCTTC
NA	TRBV11-2	TRBJ2-3	TRBD1	CASSPRTGGSTDTQYF	TGTGCCAGCAGCCCGCGGACAGGGGGGAGCACAGATACGCAGTATTTT
few	TRBV20-1	TRBJ2-3	TRBD2	CSARDVPASGTRDTQYF	TGCAGTGCTAGAGATGTTCCGGCTAGCGGGACCCGCGATACGCAGTATTTT
few	TRBV12-3/TRBV12-4	TRBJ1-2	NA	CASSVQGHYGYTF	TGTGCCAGCAGTGTTCAGGGGCACTATGGCTACACCTTC
NA	TRBV27	TRBJ1-1	TRBD1	CASRLTGSSTEAFF	TGTGCCAGCAGACTGACAGGGAGTAGCACTGAAGCTTTCTTT
NA	TRBV29-1	TRBJ2-7	NA	CSGERGYEQYF	TGCAGCGGTGAGAGGGGCTACGAGCAGTACTTC
NA	TRBV27	TRBJ2-7	NA	CASSSRGRAASYEQYF	TGTGCCAGCAGTTCACGGGGCCGAGCTGCCTCCTACGAGCAGTACTTC
few	TRBV7-9	TRBJ2-3	NA	CASSWGGRGSDTQYF	TGTGCCAGCAGCTGGGGTGGCAGGGGATCAGATACGCAGTATTTT
few	TRBV29-1	TRBJ2-7	NA	CSVVQDYQYNEQYF	TGCAGCGTTGTTCAAGACTACCAGTACAATGAGCAGTACTTC
NA	TRBV3-1	TRBJ1-1	TRBD1	CASSPVPGQCEAFF	TGTGCCAGCAGCCCCGTCCCGGGACAGTGTGAAGCTTTCTTT
NA	TRBV14	TRBJ2-2	NA	CASSQYRSTGELFF	TGTGCCAGCAGCCAGTATAGGAGCACCGGGGAGCTGTTTTTT
NA	TRBV6-2/TRBV6-3	TRBJ2-5	NA	CASSSVGLSQETQYF	TGTGCCAGCAGTTCCGTGGGACTTTCCCAAGAGACCCAGTACTTC
NA	TRBV18	TRBJ2-7	NA	CASSPGGTAEQYF	TGTGCCAGCTCACCTGGGGGGACAGCCGAGCAGTACTTC
NA	TRBV11-3	TRBJ2-2	NA	CASSLDRANTGELFF	TGTGCCAGCAGCTTAGACAGGGCTAACACCGGGGAGCTGTTTTTT
NA	TRBV29-1	TRBJ2-2	NA	CSVEDQSEGLTGELFF	TGCAGCGTTGAAGATCAAAGTGAGGGCTTGACCGGGGAGCTGTTTTTT
NA	TRBV6-2/TRBV6-3	TRBJ2-1	TRBD2	CASSEGAGGPYNEQFF	TGTGCCAGCAGCGAGGGAGCGGGAGGGCCTTACAATGAGCAGTTCTTC
NA	TRBV6-2/TRBV6-3	TRBJ2-7	NA	CASTNWGRAYEQYF	TGTGCCAGCACTAATTGGGGGCGGGCCTACGAGCAGTACTTC
NA	TRBV20-1	TRBJ2-5	TRBD1	CSAQGQGVETQYF	TGCAGTGCTCAAGGACAGGGTGTGGAGACCCAGTACTTC
few	TRBV6-2/TRBV6-3	TRBJ2-7	NA	CASTDLGNAYEQYF	TGTGCCAGCACCGACCTTGGGAATGCCTACGAGCAGTACTTC
many	TRBV29-1	TRBJ2-7	TRBD2	CSARGGTSDYEQYF	TGCAGCGCCCGAGGCGGGACTAGCGACTACGAGCAGTACTTC
NA	TRBV6-2/TRBV6-3	TRBJ1-1	TRBD1	CASSYPPTGRKGRAFF	TGTGCCAGCAGCTACCCCCCGACAGGGCGAAAGGGAAGAGCTTTCTTT
NA	TRBV6-1	TRBJ2-5	TRBD1	CASTLRTGVRLRGETQYF	TGTGCCAGCACCCTTCGGACAGGAGTGAGACTCCGGGGAGAGACCCAGTACTTC
few	TRBV20-1	TRBJ2-5	TRBD2	CSASGTSKTQETQYF	TGCAGTGCTTCCGGGACTAGCAAGACTCAAGAGACCCAGTACTTC
many	TRBV4-1	TRBJ2-1	NA	CASSQDRVARAPYNEQFF	TGCGCCAGCAGCCAAGATAGGGTAGCCCGGGCCCCCTACAATGAGCAGTTCTTC
many	TRBV4-2	TRBJ1-2	NA	CASSQVAGEGYTF	TGTGCCAGCAGCCAAGTAGCAGGGGAGGGCTACACCTTC
NA	TRBV5-1	TRBJ2-7	TRBD1	CASSLGTGRGNEQYF	TGCGCCAGCAGCCTGGGGACAGGGCGGGGGAATGAGCAGTACTTC
NA	TRBV7-2	TRBJ2-1	TRBD2	CASSLGPSGNEQFF	TGTGCCAGCAGCTTAGGTCCTAGCGGGAATGAGCAGTTCTTC
NA	TRBV20-1	TRBJ2-1	NA	CSARDDRLFTGTRTYNEQFF	TGCAGTGCTAGAGATGATAGGTTATTCACCGGGACAAGGACCTACAATGAGCAGTTCTTC
few	TRBV20-1	TRBJ2-7	TRBD2	CSSSSGSIIQYF	TGCAGTTCCTCTAGCGGGTCGATAATACAGTACTTC
NA	TRBV20-1	TRBJ2-6	NA	CSAEGFGSGANVLTF	TGCAGTGCAGAGGGTTTCGGATCTGGGGCCAACGTCCTGACTTTC
NA	TRBV20-1	TRBJ2-5	TRBD1	CSARPWTGTETQYF	TGCAGTGCTAGACCCTGGACAGGGACAGAGACCCAGTACTTC
NA	TRBV24-1	TRBJ2-3	TRBD1	CATSERQGTDTQYF	TGTGCCACCAGTGAAAGACAGGGAACAGATACGCAGTATTTT
NA	TRBV24-1	TRBJ2-1	NA	CATRAGIKYNEQFF	TGTGCCACCAGGGCAGGGATAAAATACAATGAGCAGTTCTTC
few	TRBV28	TRBJ1-5	NA	CASSLMYQPQHF	TGTGCCAGCAGTTTAATGTATCAGCCCCAGCATTTT
few	TRBV5-1	TRBJ2-7	TRBD1	CASSLSPGGSYEQYF	TGCGCCAGCAGCTTGTCGCCAGGGGGCTCCTACGAGCAGTACTTC
few	TRBV3-1	TRBJ2-7	TRBD2	CASSQGRAGRYEQYF	TGTGCCAGCAGCCAGGGACGAGCGGGACGCTACGAGCAGTACTTC
few	TRBV6-2/TRBV6-3	TRBJ2-7	NA	CASSYKHPYEQYF	TGTGCCAGCAGCTATAAACACCCTTACGAGCAGTACTTC
few	TRBV12-5	TRBJ1-1	TRBD1	CASGLARQTGGTEAFF	TGTGCTAGTGGTTTGGCCAGACAAACAGGGGGAACTGAAGCTTTCTTT